The T cell receptor beta chain under discussion was sequenced for a study of shared clonotypes between healthy human individuals. The donors were adults (healthy and HIV-negative) with no recent acute infections or vaccinations. Per germline, CDR1 ENHRY and CDR2 SYGVKD. This CDR3 has 14 amino acids. The V and J ends lost 3 bases and 5 bases respectively, with 13 bases between them. Notes on this clone: Its cognate antigen is unknown. With a much larger clone just one base away, this may be a read error. Other DNA sequences of this sample code for an identical CDR3.

Every subset's genomic DNA went evenly onto several immunoSEQ plates. TCRdb keeps only in-frame clones here, not all; method: immunoSEQ multiplex PCR. The sample holds about 1 million clones, 70% to 80% seen once. General study results and limits: Enrolling few donors narrowed the genetic and exposure-history diversity that was represented. Estimated richness was generally greater in naive than memory subsets.

The sequence was obtained from a man aged 18 to 30 in good health. The rearrangement uses TRBV10-3 and TRBJ2-5; either TRBD1 or TRBD2 may supply D (6 bases each). Sequences were obtained from memory CD4+ T cells sorted from blood. Subset of the sample: CD45RA-negative fraction. CDR3: CAISDGQGRETQYF. The CDR3 DNA sequence: TGTGCCATCAGTGACGGGCAGGGGAGGGAGACCCAGTACTTC.